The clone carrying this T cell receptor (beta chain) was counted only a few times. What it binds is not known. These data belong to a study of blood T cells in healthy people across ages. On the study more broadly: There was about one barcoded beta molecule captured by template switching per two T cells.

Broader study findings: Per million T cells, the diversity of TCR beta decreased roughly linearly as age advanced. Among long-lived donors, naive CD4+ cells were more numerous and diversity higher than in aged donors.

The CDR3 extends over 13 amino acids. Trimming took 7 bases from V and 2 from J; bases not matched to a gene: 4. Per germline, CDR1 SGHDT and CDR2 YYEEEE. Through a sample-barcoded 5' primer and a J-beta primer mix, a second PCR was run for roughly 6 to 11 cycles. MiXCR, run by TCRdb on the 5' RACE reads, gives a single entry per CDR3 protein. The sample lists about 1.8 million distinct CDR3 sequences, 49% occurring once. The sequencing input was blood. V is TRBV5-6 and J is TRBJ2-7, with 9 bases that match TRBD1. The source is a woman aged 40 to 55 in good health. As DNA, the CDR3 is TGTGCCAGCGGACAGGGGTCAACCTACGAGCAGTACTTC. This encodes CASGQGSTYEQYF.